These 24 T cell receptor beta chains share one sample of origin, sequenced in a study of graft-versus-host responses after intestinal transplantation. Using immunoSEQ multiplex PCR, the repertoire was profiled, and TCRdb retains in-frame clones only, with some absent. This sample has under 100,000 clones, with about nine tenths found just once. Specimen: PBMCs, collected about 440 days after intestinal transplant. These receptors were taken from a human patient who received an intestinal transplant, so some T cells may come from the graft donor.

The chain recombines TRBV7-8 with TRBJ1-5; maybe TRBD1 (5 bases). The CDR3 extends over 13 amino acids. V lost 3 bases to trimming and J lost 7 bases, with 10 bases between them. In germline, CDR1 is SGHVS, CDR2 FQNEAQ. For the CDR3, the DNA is TGTGCCAGCAGCTTGGGGAGGGGCCAGCCCCAGCATTTT. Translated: CASSLGRGQPQHF.

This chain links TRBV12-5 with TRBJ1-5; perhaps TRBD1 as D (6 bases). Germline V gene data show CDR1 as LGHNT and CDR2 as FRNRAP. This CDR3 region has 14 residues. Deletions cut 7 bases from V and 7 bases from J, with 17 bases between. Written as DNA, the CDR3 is TGTGCTAGTGCCCTGAAACAGGGCGTACAGCCCCAGCATTTT. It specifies CASALKQGVQPQHF.

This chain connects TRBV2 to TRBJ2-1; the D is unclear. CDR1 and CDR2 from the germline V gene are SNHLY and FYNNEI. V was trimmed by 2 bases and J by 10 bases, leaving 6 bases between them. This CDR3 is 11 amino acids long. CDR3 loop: CASSELGEQFF. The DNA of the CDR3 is TGTGCCAGCAGTGAACTGGGAGAGCAGTTCTTC.

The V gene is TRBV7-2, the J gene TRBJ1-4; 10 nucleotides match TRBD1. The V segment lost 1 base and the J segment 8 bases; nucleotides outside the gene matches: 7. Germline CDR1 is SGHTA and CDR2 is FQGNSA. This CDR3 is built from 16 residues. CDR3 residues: CASSLVGGQGREKLFF. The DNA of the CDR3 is TGTGCCAGCAGCTTAGTGGGGGGACAGGGGAGGGAAAAACTGTTTTTT.

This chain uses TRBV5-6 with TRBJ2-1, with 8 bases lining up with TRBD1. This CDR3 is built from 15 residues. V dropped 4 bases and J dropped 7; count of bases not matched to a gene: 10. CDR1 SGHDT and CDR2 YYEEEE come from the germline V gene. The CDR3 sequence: CASSPLEDRVNEQFF. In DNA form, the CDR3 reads TGTGCCAGCAGCCCACTAGAGGACAGGGTAAATGAGCAGTTCTTC.

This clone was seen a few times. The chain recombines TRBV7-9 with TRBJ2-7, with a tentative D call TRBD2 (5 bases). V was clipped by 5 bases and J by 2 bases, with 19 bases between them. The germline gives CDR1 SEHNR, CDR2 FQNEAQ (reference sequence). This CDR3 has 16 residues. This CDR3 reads CASSRAVGPAAYEQYF. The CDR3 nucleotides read TGTGCCAGCAGCCGAGCGGTGGGTCCCGCGGCCTACGAGCAGTACTTC.

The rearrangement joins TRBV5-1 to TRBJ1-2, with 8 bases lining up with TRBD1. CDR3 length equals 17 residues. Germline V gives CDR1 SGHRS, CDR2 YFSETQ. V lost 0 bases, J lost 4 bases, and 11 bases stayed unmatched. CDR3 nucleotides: TGCGCCAGCAGCTTGGGACAGGGGACCCGAGAGGGCTATGGCTACACCTTC. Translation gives CASSLGQGTREGYGYTF.

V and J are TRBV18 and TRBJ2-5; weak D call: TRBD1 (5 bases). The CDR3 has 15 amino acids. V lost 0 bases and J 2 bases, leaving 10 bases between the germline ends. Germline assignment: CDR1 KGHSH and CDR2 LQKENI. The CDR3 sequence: CASSPPGPLQETQYF. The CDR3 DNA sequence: TGTGCCAGCTCACCACCGGGGCCTCTACAAGAGACCCAGTACTTC.

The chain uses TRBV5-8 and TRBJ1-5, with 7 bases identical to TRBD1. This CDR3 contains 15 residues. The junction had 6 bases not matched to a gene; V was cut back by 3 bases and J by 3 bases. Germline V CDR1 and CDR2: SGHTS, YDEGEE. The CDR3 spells CASSSRTGPNQPQHF. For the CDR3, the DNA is TGTGCCAGCAGCTCACGGACAGGCCCCAATCAGCCCCAGCATTTT.

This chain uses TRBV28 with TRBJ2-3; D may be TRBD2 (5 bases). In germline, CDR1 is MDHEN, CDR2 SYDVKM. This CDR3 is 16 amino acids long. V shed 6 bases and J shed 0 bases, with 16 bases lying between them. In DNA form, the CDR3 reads TGTGCCAGCAGCCAACCCGGGCCGGGGAGCACAGATACGCAGTATTTT. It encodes CASSQPGPGSTDTQYF.

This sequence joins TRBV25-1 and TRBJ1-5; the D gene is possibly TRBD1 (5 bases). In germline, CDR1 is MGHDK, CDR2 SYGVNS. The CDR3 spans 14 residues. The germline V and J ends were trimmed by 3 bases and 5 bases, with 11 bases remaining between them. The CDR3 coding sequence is TGTGCCAGCAGTGATAGGGGCCCGTATCAGCCCCAGCATTTT. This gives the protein CASSDRGPYQPQHF.

CDR3 in DNA: TGTGCCAGCAGCGCCAGACTAGCGGAAAACAATGAGCAGTTCTTC. Translated: CASSARLAENNEQFF. The chain uses TRBV9 and TRBJ2-1, with 9 bases matching TRBD2. In germline, CDR1 is SGDLS, CDR2 YYNGEE. V dropped 3 bases and J dropped 5; count of bases not matched to a gene: 6. The CDR3 runs 15 residues.

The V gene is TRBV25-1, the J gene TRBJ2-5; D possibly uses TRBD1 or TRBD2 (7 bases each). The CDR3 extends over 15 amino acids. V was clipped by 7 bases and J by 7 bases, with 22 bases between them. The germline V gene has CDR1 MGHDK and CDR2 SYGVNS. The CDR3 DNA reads TGTGCCAGCACTACCTCTTGGGAGGGGGCTGGGACCCAGTACTTC. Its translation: CASTTSWEGAGTQYF.

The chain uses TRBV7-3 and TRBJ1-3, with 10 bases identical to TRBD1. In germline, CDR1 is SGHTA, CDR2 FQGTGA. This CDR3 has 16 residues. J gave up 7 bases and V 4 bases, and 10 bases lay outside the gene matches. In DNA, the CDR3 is TGTGCCAGCAGCTACAAGCCGGGACAGGGGATGAACACCATATATTTT. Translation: CASSYKPGQGMNTIYF.

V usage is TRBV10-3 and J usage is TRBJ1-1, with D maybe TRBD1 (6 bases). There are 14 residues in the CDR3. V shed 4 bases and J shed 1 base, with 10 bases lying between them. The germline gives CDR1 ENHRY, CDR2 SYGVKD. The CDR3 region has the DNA TGTGCCATCAGTGTACAGGGTACGAACACTGAAGCTTTCTTT. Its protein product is CAISVQGTNTEAFF.

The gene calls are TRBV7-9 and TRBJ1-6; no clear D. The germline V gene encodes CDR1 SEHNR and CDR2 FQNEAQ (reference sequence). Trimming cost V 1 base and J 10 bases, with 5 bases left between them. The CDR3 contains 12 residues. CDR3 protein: CASSLERSPLHF. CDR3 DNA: TGTGCCAGCAGCTTAGAGAGGTCACCCCTCCACTTT.

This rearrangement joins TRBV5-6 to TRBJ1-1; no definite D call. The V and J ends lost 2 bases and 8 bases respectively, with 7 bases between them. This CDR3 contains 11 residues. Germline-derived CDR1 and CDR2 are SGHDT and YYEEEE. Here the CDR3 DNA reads TGTGCCAGCAGCTTTCTTGAAGAAGCTTTCTTT. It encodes CASSFLEEAFF.

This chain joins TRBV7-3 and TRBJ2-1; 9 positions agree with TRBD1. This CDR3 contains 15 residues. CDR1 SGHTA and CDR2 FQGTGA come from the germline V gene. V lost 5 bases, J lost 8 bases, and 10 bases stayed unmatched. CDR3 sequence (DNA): TGTGCCAGCAGCCTGATAGGACAGGGGATTGATGAGCAGTTCTTC. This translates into CASSLIGQGIDEQFF.

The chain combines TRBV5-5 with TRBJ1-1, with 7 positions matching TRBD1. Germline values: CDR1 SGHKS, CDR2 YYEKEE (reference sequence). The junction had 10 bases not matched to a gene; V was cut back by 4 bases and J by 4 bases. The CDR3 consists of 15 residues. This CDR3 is CASSDTRQGGTEAFF. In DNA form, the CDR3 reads TGTGCCAGCAGCGATACCCGGCAGGGGGGCACTGAAGCTTTCTTT. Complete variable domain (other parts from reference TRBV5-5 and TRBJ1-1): DAGVTQSPTHLIKTRGQQVTLRCSPISGHKSVSWYQQVLGQGPQFIFQYYEKEERGRGNFPDRFSARQFPNYSSELNVNALLLGDSALYLCASSDTRQGGTEAFFGQGTRLTVV.

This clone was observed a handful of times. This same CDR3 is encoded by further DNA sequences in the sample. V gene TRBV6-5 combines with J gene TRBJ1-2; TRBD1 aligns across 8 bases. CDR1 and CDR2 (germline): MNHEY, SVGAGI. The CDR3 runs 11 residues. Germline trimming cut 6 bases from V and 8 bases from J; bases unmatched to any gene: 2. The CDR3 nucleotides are TGTGCCAGCAGAACAGGGGGGGGCTACACCTTC. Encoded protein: CASRTGGGYTF.

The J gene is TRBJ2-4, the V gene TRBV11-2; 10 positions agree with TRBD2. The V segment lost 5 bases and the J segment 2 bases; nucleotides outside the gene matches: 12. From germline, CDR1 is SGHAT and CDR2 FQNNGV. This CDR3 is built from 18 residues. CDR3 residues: CASSPAGGPPNSKNIQYF. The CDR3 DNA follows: TGTGCCAGCAGCCCAGCGGGGGGGCCGCCCAACTCCAAAAACATTCAGTACTTC.

CDR3 sequence reads: CASSPGHKGYGYTF. CDR3 bases: TGTGCCAGCTCACCGGGACACAAGGGCTATGGCTACACCTTC. The rearrangement uses TRBV18 and TRBJ1-2; TRBD1 might be the D (6 bases). Between the trimmed V and J ends, which lost 3 bases and 4 bases, there was a span of 12 bases. From germline, CDR1 is KGHSH and CDR2 LQKENI. The CDR3 extends over 14 amino acids.

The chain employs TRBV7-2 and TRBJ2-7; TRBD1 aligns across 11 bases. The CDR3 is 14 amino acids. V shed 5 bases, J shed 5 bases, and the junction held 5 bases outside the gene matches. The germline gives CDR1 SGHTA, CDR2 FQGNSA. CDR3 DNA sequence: TGTGCCAGCAGCACCTGGGACAGGGGGGACGAGCAGTACTTC. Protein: CASSTWDRGDEQYF.

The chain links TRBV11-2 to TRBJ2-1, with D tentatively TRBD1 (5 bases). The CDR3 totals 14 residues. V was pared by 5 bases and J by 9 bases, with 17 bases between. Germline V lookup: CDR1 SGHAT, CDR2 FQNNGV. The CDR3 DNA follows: TGTGCCAGCAGCCCCTACACAGGCTCGGTTGAGCAGTTCTTC. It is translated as CASSPYTGSVEQFF.